The text below deals with one TCR beta chain. Its matching antigen is unknown. The record originates from a study of CD8+ T cells in alopecia areata. Sequencing templates came from extracted RNA that was reverse transcribed into cDNA. Repertoires were generated with immunoSEQ multiplex PCR, while TCRdb's copy carries only in-frame clones and drops some. The repertoire holds 150,000 to 200,000 clones, with 50% to 70% as singletons. Documented treatment: oral pan-JAK inhibitor, 5-10 mg twice daily. Regarding the study as a whole: Patients showed less clear TCR sequence sharing than mice, possibly partly because of HLA diversity.

Between the trimmed V and J ends, which lost 5 bases and 3 bases, there was a span of 8 bases. Germline assignment: CDR1 SGHAT and CDR2 FQDESV (reference sequence). CDR3 length: 12 amino acids. Sequencing was performed on CD4+ T cells sorted from blood, taken at week 4, from a patient treated with tofacitinib. The rearrangement links TRBV11-1 to TRBJ2-7, with D tentatively TRBD2 (5 bases). The origin of this receptor is a human donor with alopecia areata. Written as DNA, the CDR3 is TGTGCCAGCAGCCGTCGGGGCTACGAGCAGTACTTC. Amino acid sequence: CASSRRGYEQYF.